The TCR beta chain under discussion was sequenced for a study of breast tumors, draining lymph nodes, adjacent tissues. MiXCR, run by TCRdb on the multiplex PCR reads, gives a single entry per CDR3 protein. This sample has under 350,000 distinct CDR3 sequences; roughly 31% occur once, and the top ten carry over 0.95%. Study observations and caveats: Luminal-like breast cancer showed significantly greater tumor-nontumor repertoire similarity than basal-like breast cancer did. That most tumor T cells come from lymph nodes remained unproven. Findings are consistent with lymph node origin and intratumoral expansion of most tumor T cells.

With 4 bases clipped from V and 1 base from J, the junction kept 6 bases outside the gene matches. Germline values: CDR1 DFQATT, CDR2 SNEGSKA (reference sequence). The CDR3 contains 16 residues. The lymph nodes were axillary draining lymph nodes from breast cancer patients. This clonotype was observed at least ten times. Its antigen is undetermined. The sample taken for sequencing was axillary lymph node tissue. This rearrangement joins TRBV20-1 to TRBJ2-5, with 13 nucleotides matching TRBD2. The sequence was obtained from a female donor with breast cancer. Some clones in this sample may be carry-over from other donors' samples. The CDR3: CSAIVLAGGPQETQYF. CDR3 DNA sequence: TGCAGTGCTATAGTACTAGCGGGAGGGCCCCAAGAGACCCAGTACTTC.